Sequencing of this T cell receptor beta chain was carried out in a study of blood T cell repertoires in COVID-19. Study overall: PBMCs, B-cell-depleted T cells, or T cells were the source of the cDNA or gDNA that made up the material.

This CDR3 has 17 residues. Per the germline V gene, CDR1 is SGHRS and CDR2 is YFSETQ. The J segment lost 3 bases and the V segment lost 1 base, leaving 7 bases of the junction unmatched. Assay: immunoSEQ multiplex PCR; the TCRdb copy retains only in-frame clones and omits some. Of tens of thousands of clones in the sample, around 84% were seen once. Specimen: peripheral blood. V is TRBV5-1 and J is TRBJ1-6; 7 bases line up with TRBD1. The clonotype comes from a man in his 70s with active COVID-19. The CDR3 loop reads CASSLSTTGNYNSPLHF. The DNA of the CDR3 is TGCGCCAGCAGCTTGAGCACGACAGGGAACTATAATTCACCCCTCCACTTT.